What follows are 29 T cell receptor beta chains derived from one specimen sequenced in a study of shared clonotypes between healthy human individuals. Method: immunoSEQ multiplex PCR; TCRdb's copy keeps in-frame clones and lacks some. Here the sample spans roughly 380,000 clones, roughly 96% being singletons. The sequenced sample was memory CD8+ T cells sorted from blood. Subset denoted: CD45RO+ cells pooled with CCR7-negative TemRA cells. Every receptor here comes from a man aged 25-40 years in good health.

The rearrangement links TRBV2 to TRBJ2-3; weak D call: TRBD2 (7 bases). Trimming stripped 5 bases from V and 0 bases from J, with 15 bases between. The length of the CDR3 is 16 residues. Per the germline V gene, CDR1 is SNHLY and CDR2 is FYNNEI. CDR3 in DNA: TGTGCCAGCAGTCGGGGGGCTAGCCGAAGCACAGATACGCAGTATTTT. Its translation is CASSRGASRSTDTQYF.

The rearrangement links TRBV5-6 to TRBJ2-3, with D possibly being TRBD2 (5 bases). V gave up 4 bases and J gave up 4 bases, with 10 bases separating them. The germline V gene encodes CDR1 SGHDT and CDR2 YYEEEE. The CDR3 totals 13 residues. CDR3 coding DNA: TGTGCCAGCAGCCTTCCGAGGGCAGATACGCAGTATTTT. This gives the protein CASSLPRADTQYF.

In regard to this clone: Other DNA sequences within the sample encode an identical CDR3. This sequence joins TRBV29-1 and TRBJ1-2; D not certain. CDR3 length: 11 amino acids. The germline gives CDR1 SQVTM, CDR2 ANQGSEA. Trimming shortened V by 2 bases and J by 2 bases, and 3 bases separated the two germline ends. CDR3 sequence (DNA): TGCAGCGTTGAACAAAACTATGGCTACACCTTC. It yields the protein CSVEQNYGYTF.

This chain connects TRBV7-9 to TRBJ2-3; either TRBD1 or TRBD2 may fit D (5 bases each). Germline assignment: CDR1 SEHNR and CDR2 FQNEAQ (reference sequence). The CDR3 length is 15 residues. The V end was cut by 7 bases, the J end by 2 bases, with 16 bases between. The DNA of the CDR3 is TGTGCCAGCACCCTGGCCGGGACCCCCACAGATACGCAGTATTTT. Amino acids: CASTLAGTPTDTQYF.

This clone showed up just once. The rearrangement links TRBV19 to TRBJ2-6, with D unclear. Trimming took off 3 bases at V and 0 bases at J, with 12 bases between the two ends. The CDR3 has 17 residues. Germline loops: CDR1 LNHDA, CDR2 SQIVND (reference sequence). The CDR3 spells CASSMKGSSSGANVLTF. In DNA form, the CDR3 reads TGTGCCAGTAGTATGAAGGGCTCCTCCTCTGGGGCCAACGTCCTGACTTTC.

The CDR3 reads CASSEELVTEQYF. The DNA for the CDR3 is TGTGCCAGCAGTGAGGAACTAGTAACCGAGCAGTACTTC. This chain uses TRBV2 with TRBJ2-7, with a possible D match to TRBD2 (5 bases). This CDR3 region has 13 residues. Trimming removed 3 bases from V and 6 bases from J, with 12 bases in between. CDR1 is SNHLY, CDR2 FYNNEI, per germline.

This chain joins TRBV5-1 and TRBJ2-3; 8 bases are shared with TRBD2. The V segment lost 4 bases and the J segment 5 bases; nucleotides outside the gene matches: 6. In germline, CDR1 is SGHRS, CDR2 YFSETQ. CDR3 length: 14 residues. The chain's CDR3 is CASSPGGLGDTQYF. The CDR3 DNA is TGCGCCAGCAGCCCGGGAGGGCTTGGAGATACGCAGTATTTT.

The chain links TRBV4-2 to TRBJ2-5; TRBD2 agrees at 12 bases. Germline CDR1 and CDR2: LGHNA and YNFKEQ. The CDR3 extends over 15 amino acids. V gave up 3 bases and J gave up 4 bases; unmatched junction bases: 3. The CDR3 DNA reads as TGTGCCAGCAGCCAGCTAGCGGGAGGGCGAGAGACCCAGTACTTC. Amino acids: CASSQLAGGRETQYF.

The V call is TRBV7-9, the J call TRBJ2-7; TRBD2 might be the D (6 bases). Trimming took 2 bases from V and 1 from J, leaving 9 bases between them. The germline gives CDR1 SEHNR, CDR2 FQNEAQ (reference sequence). The CDR3 length is 14 residues. In nucleotides, the CDR3 is TGTGCCAGCAGCTTAACGGGGAGGTCCTACGAGCAGTACTTC. This gives the protein CASSLTGRSYEQYF. The whole variable domain, remainder taken from reference TRBV7-9 and TRBJ2-7, is DTGVSQNPRHKITKRGQNVTFRCDPISEHNRLYWYRQTLGQGPEFLTYFQNEAQLEKSRLLSDRFSAERPKGSFSTLEIQRTEQGDSAMYLCASSLTGRSYEQYFGPGTRLTVT.

This chain uses TRBV6-5 with TRBJ2-7; TRBD1 agrees at 9 bases. The V segment lost 2 bases and the J segment 1 base; nucleotides outside the gene matches: 6. Germline lookup yields CDR1 MNHEY and CDR2 SVGAGI. The CDR3 sequence is 16 residues long. This chain's CDR3 is CASSYGTGKGSYEQYF. The CDR3 DNA follows: TGTGCCAGCAGTTACGGGACAGGGAAAGGGTCCTACGAGCAGTACTTC.

The V gene is TRBV7-3, the J gene TRBJ2-3, with D perhaps assigned TRBD1 or TRBD2 (6 bases each). The CDR3 is 16 amino acids. Germline V gene lookup returns CDR1 SGHTA and CDR2 FQGTGA. Trimming shortened V by 5 bases and J by 1 base, and 16 bases separated the two germline ends. CDR3 loop: CASSHQTGGGTDTQYF. CDR3 in DNA: TGTGCCAGCAGCCACCAGACAGGAGGGGGCACAGATACGCAGTATTTT.

The chain employs TRBV19 and TRBJ2-1; D ambiguous. The V end lost 8 bases, the J end lost 4 bases, and 6 bases lay between the germline ends. CDR1 and CDR2 (germline): LNHDA, SQIVND (reference sequence). The CDR3 spans 11 residues. CDR3 nucleotides: TGTGCCAGTGCACAGTACAATGAGCAGTTCTTC. This sequence encodes CASAQYNEQFF. The full variable domain, with the rest looked up from reference TRBV19 and TRBJ2-1, is DGGITQSPKYLFRKEGQNVTLSCEQNLNHDAMYWYRQDPGQGLRLIYYSQIVNDFQKGDIAEGYSVSREKKESFPLTVTSAQKNPTAFYLCASAQYNEQFFGPGTRLTVL.

The chain is built from TRBV11-2 and TRBJ1-4; D is perhaps TRBD1 (6 bases). The CDR3 consists of 16 residues. Germline V gene data show CDR1 as SGHAT and CDR2 as FQNNGV. Trimming pared 2 bases from V and 2 bases from J, leaving 12 bases between. CDR3 coding DNA: TGTGCCAGCAGCTTAAGGGGGGAGTACACTAATGAAAAACTGTTTTTT. Amino acids: CASSLRGEYTNEKLFF.

In DNA, the CDR3 is TGTGCCAGTAGTATCCCACAGGGATCTGGGGCCAACGTCCTGACTTTC. Its translation is CASSIPQGSGANVLTF. V is TRBV19 and J is TRBJ2-6; tentative D call: TRBD1 (6 bases). The CDR3 sequence is 16 residues long. Trimming left V 3 bases short and J 1 base short, with 10 bases between. From germline, CDR1 is LNHDA and CDR2 SQIVND (reference sequence).

The chain carries TRBV2 and TRBJ1-2, with 11 bases lining up with TRBD1. CDR1 and CDR2 (germline): SNHLY, FYNNEI. The CDR3 is 16 residues long. The V segment lost 6 bases and the J segment 5 bases; nucleotides outside the gene matches: 11. The CDR3 region is CASRDQPGQGGYGYTF. CDR3 coding DNA: TGTGCCAGCAGGGACCAACCGGGACAGGGGGGTTATGGCTACACCTTC. The full variable domain, its missing parts supplied by reference TRBV2 and TRBJ1-2, is EPEVTQTPSHQVTQMGQEVILRCVPISNHLYFYWYRQILGQKVEFLVSFYNNEISEKSEIFDDQFSVERPDGSNFTLKIRSTKLEDSAMYFCASRDQPGQGGYGYTFGSGTRLTVV.

V is TRBV5-1 and J is TRBJ2-1; 11 bases fit TRBD2. The length of the CDR3 is 15 residues. Germline lookup yields CDR1 SGHRS and CDR2 YFSETQ. V shed 2 bases, J shed 4 bases, and the junction held 2 bases outside the gene matches. CDR3 sequence: CASSFRTSGYNEQFF. CDR3 bases: TGCGCCAGCAGCTTCAGGACTAGCGGGTACAATGAGCAGTTCTTC.

The chain links TRBV25-1 to TRBJ2-3, with D possibly TRBD1 on 5 matching bases. This CDR3 spans 13 amino acids. V was cut by 11 bases and J by 2 bases, with 14 bases left in between. From germline, CDR1 is MGHDK and CDR2 SYGVNS. The CDR3, as DNA: TGTGCCCTCAGGGCAAGGGTCACAGATACGCAGTATTTT. Its translation: CALRARVTDTQYF.

This clone was seen just once. V and J are TRBV28 and TRBJ1-3; D call uncertain. Trimming removed 3 bases from V and 0 bases from J, with 9 bases in between. This CDR3 region has 15 residues. Germline V gene lookup returns CDR1 MDHEN and CDR2 SYDVKM. CDR3 amino acids: CASSFGGSSGNTIYF. The DNA of the CDR3 is TGTGCCAGCAGTTTTGGTGGCAGCTCTGGAAACACCATATATTTT.

The V and J genes are TRBV19 and TRBJ2-1; 9 bases map to TRBD1. The V and J ends lost 6 bases and 10 bases, in that order; junction bases with no gene match: 10. CDR1 is LNHDA and CDR2 is SQIVND in the germline V gene (reference sequence). This CDR3 is 14 amino acids long. The CDR3 here is CASRTTGGAGEQFF. CDR3 nucleotides: TGTGCCAGTAGAACAACAGGGGGCGCAGGGGAGCAGTTCTTC.

The CDR3 here is CASSVTKWGDTQYF. The CDR3 DNA reads TGTGCCAGCAGTGTGACTAAATGGGGAGATACGCAGTATTTT. The chain carries TRBV25-1 and TRBJ2-3, with D possibly matching TRBD2 (5 bases). Trimming pared 4 bases from V and 5 bases from J, leaving 13 bases between. This CDR3 contains 14 residues. Germline CDR1 MGHDK, CDR2 SYGVNS.

This clone was counted once. The CDR3 spells CASSQEALAGGWYEQYF. The CDR3 DNA reads as TGCGCCAGCAGCCAAGAAGCACTAGCGGGAGGGTGGTACGAGCAGTACTTC. V usage is TRBV4-1 and J usage is TRBJ2-7; 13 bases are shared with TRBD2. Germline CDR1 reads MGHRA; CDR2 reads YSYEKL. The CDR3 sequence is 17 residues long. The V and J ends lost 0 bases and 4 bases, in that order; junction bases with no gene match: 6.

The rearrangement joins TRBV19 to TRBJ1-1; TRBD1 might be the D (5 bases). With 6 bases removed from V and 0 bases from J, the gap between germline ends came to 11 bases. CDR1 LNHDA and CDR2 SQIVND come from the germline V gene (reference sequence). This CDR3 has 14 amino acids. The CDR3 sequence is CASSIGHLNTEAFF. The DNA for the CDR3 is TGTGCCAGTAGCATCGGACATCTGAACACTGAAGCTTTCTTT.

J is TRBJ1-1 and V is TRBV6-6; the D is unclear. CDR1 and CDR2 (germline): MNHNY, SVGAGI (reference sequence). V lost 0 bases, J lost 2 bases, and 7 bases lay in between. The CDR3 is 14 residues long. The CDR3 loop is CASSYSSENTEAFF. DNA of the CDR3: TGTGCCAGCAGTTACTCGTCTGAAAACACTGAAGCTTTCTTT.

V is TRBV27 and J is TRBJ2-2, with D possibly TRBD1 on 6 matching bases. Trimming left V 2 bases short and J 5 bases short, with 15 bases between. Germline CDR1 MNHEY, CDR2 SMNVEV (reference sequence). The CDR3 length is 16 residues. In DNA, the CDR3 is TGTGCCAGCAGTTTAACCACTGGGGGCGGAACCGGGGAGCTGTTTTTT. Its protein product is CASSLTTGGGTGELFF.

The chain recombines TRBV10-2 with TRBJ1-1; TRBD1 agrees at 8 bases. The CDR3 covers 15 residues. Trimming took 3 bases from V and 3 from J; bases not matched to a gene: 6. Germline V lookup: CDR1 WSHSY, CDR2 SAAADI. The chain's CDR3 is CASSDPGQVDTEAFF. The CDR3 bases are TGCGCCAGCAGTGATCCGGGACAGGTCGACACTGAAGCTTTCTTT.

V usage is TRBV5-1 and J usage is TRBJ2-3; no firm D call. The V end lost 6 bases, the J end lost 4 bases, and 6 bases lay between the germline ends. CDR1 is SGHRS and CDR2 is YFSETQ in the germline V gene. This CDR3 spans 11 amino acids. The CDR3 DNA reads TGCGCCAGCAAGGTTTCAGATACGCAGTATTTT. Encoded protein: CASKVSDTQYF.

In DNA form, the CDR3 reads TGTGCCAGCAGTTACTCGTACACCCCCTCGGACACTGAAGCTTTCTTT. It yields the protein CASSYSYTPSDTEAFF. The chain uses TRBV6-5 and TRBJ1-1; D gene ambiguous. Germline V gene sequence: CDR1 MNHEY, CDR2 SVGAGI. V was shortened by 0 bases and J by 3 bases, with 14 bases between the two germline ends. The CDR3 has 16 amino acids.

This clone was counted a single time. This chain joins TRBV18 and TRBJ2-1; the D gene could be TRBD1 or TRBD2 (5 bases each). The CDR3 runs 15 residues. V dropped 1 base and J dropped 0 bases, with 7 bases sitting between them. Germline V gives CDR1 KGHSH, CDR2 LQKENI. The CDR3 coding sequence is TGTGCCAGCTCACCACGGGGGAGCTCCTACAATGAGCAGTTCTTC. It codes for CASSPRGSSYNEQFF.

On this clone itself: Within the sample, other DNA sequences also encode this same CDR3. The CDR3 loop reads CASSLVGTGELFF. In DNA form, the CDR3 reads TGCGCCAGCAGCTTGGTGGGAACCGGGGAGCTGTTTTTT. The rearrangement joins TRBV5-1 to TRBJ2-2; no firm D call. This CDR3 region has 13 residues. CDR1 is SGHRS and CDR2 is YFSETQ in the germline V gene. The V and J ends lost 0 bases and 5 bases respectively, with 5 bases between them.